The clone carrying this T cell receptor beta chain was seen more than once but under ten times. CDR1 DFQATT and CDR2 SNEGSKA come from the germline V gene (reference sequence). The CDR3 loop spans 18 amino acids. J lost 6 bases, V lost 0 bases, and 13 bases had no gene match. The data were taken from a study of T cells in Graves' hyperthyroidism and ophthalmopathy. TCR beta CDR3 regions were amplified from RNA transcripts. TCR CDR3 regions were first amplified by RT-PCR with HTBI primers. TCRdb reanalysed the multiplex PCR reads using MiXCR and keeps one entry per CDR3 protein. The top ten clones hold under 35% of a sample with hundreds of thousands of distinct CDR3 sequences, less than 25% of them seen once.

Material for sequencing was blood. This rearrangement joins TRBV20-1 to TRBJ2-2, with 10 positions matching TRBD2. The clonotype originates from a man aged 25-45 years with Graves' ophthalmopathy. CDR3 coding DNA: TGCAGTGCTAGAGATCGGGCTAGCGGGAGCCCCCTGGCCGGGGAGCTGTTTTTT. It yields the protein CSARDRASGSPLAGELFF.